This TCR beta chain was captured in a study of T cell repertoires in cytomegalovirus infection. Background on the study: Recently identified HLA-C-restricted CMV epitopes were among the peptides used. Signatures in public TCR beta sequences pointed to both CMV infection and matching HLA type. The study, taken as a whole, reports: The response measured ex vivo was dominated by TCR beta clonotypes (HLA-C-restricted and CMV-specific).

TCRdb independently ran MiXCR on the reads; one entry per CDR3 protein. The data contain 900,000 to 950,000 distinct CDR3 sequences, 30% to 40% of them singletons. The germline V and J ends were trimmed by 0 bases and 8 bases, with 17 bases remaining between them. CDR1 and CDR2 (germline): SGHTA, FQGTGA. CDR3 size: 16 residues. Details on this clonotype: The antigen is unknown.

Specimen: cultured CD8+ T cells from PBMCs, collected from culture after CMV antigen stimulation. This receptor was identified in a human donor in good health (CMV status not recorded). Some clones in this sample may be carry-over from other donors' samples. V gene TRBV7-3 combines with J gene TRBJ2-1; a weak D match, TRBD2 (5 bases). The CDR3 protein is CASSLTGDAQYHEQFF. The CDR3 bases are TGTGCCAGCAGCTTAACCGGGGATGCCCAGTATCATGAGCAGTTCTTC.